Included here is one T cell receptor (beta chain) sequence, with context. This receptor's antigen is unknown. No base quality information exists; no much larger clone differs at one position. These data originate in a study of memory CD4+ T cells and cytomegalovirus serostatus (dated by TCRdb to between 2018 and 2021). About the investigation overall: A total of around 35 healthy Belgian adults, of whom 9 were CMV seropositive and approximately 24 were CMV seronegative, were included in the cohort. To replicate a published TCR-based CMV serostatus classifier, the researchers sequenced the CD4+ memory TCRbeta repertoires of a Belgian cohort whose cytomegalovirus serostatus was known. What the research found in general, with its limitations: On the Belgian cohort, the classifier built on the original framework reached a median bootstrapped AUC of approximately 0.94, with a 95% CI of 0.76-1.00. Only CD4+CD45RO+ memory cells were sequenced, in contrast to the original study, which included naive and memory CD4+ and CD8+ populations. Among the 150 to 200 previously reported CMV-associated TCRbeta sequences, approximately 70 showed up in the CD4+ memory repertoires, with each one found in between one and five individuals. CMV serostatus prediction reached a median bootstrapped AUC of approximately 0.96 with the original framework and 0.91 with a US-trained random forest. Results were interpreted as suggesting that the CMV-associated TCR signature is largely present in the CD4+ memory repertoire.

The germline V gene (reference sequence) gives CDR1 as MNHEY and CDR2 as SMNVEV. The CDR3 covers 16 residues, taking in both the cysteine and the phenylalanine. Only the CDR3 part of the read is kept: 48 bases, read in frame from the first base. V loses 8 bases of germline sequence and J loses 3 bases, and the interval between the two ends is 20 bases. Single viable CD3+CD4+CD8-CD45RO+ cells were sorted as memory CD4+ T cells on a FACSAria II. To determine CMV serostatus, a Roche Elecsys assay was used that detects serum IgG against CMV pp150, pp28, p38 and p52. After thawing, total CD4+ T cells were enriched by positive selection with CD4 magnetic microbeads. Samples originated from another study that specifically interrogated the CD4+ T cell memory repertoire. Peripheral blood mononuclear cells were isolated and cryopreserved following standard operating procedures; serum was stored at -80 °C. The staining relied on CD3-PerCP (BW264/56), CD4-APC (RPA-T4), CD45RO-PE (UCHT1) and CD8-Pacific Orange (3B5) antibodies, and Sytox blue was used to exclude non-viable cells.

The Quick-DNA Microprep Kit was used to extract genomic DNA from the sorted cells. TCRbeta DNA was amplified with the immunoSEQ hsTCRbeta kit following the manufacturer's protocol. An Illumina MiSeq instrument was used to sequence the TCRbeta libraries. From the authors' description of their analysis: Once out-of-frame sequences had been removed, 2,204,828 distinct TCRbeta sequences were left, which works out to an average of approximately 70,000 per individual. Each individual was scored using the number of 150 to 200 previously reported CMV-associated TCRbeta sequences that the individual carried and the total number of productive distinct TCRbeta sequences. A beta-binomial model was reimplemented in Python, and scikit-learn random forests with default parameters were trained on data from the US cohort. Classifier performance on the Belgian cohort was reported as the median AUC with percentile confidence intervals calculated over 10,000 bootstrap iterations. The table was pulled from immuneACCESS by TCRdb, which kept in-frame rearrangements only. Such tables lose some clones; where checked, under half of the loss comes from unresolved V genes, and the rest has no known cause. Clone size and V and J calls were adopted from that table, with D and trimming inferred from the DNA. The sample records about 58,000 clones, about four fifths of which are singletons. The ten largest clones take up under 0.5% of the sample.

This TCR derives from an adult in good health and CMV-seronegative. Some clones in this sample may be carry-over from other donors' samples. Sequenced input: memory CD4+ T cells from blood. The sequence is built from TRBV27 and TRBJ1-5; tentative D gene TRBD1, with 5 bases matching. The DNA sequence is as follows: TGTGCCAGCCGACGATCCGGGACGGTATACAATCAGCCCCAGCATTTT. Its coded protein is CASRRSGTVYNQPQHF.